This T cell receptor (beta chain) was sequenced in a study of spatial heterogeneity in lung cancer. Whole-study results and caveats: Ubiquitous, expanded tumor-derived TCRs were more frequently observed in blood at resection than at follow-up.

From the 5' RACE reads, TCRdb called clonotypes with MiXCR, one entry per CDR3 protein. The sample has around 92,000 distinct CDR3 sequences, approximately 12% seen once. Described time point: sample taken at primary tumor resection. Whole RNA was taken from tumor, nontumor lung or frozen PBMC; it was then sequenced unsorted. This clonotype occurred many times. Its antigen is undetermined. V lost 1 base to trimming and J lost 0 bases, with 8 bases between them. There are 15 residues in the CDR3. Germline V gene sequence: CDR1 SGHRS, CDR2 YFSETQ. The sequences come from PBMCs, collected at surgery. The receptor's source is a male donor with early-stage non-small cell lung cancer. The V and J genes are TRBV5-1 and TRBJ1-5, with a tentative D call TRBD1 (5 bases). The CDR3 DNA follows: TGCGCCAGCAGCTTGCAGGGCTATAGCAATCAGCCCCAGCATTTT. As protein: CASSLQGYSNQPQHF.